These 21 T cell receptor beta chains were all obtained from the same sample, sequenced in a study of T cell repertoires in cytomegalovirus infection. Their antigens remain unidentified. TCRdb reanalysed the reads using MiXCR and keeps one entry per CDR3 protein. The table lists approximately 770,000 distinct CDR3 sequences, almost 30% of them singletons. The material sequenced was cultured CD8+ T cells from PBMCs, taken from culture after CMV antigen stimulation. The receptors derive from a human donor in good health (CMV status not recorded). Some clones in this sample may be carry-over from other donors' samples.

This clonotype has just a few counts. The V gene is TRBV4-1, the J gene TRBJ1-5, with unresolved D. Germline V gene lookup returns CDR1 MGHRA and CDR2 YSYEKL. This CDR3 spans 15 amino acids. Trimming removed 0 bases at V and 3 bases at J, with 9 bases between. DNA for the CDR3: TGCGCCAGCAGCCAAGATGGACCGATCAATCAGCCCCAGCATTTT. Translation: CASSQDGPINQPQHF.

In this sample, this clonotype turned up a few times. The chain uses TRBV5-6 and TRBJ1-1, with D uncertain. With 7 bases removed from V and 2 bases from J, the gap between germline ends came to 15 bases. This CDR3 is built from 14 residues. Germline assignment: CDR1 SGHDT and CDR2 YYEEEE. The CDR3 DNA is TGTGCCAGCCTACTTCGGGCCCCAAACACTGAAGCTTTCTTT. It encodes CASLLRAPNTEAFF. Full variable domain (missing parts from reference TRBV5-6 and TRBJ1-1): DAGVTQSPTHLIKTRGQQVTLRCSPKSGHDTVSWYQQALGQGPQFIFQYYEEEERQRGNFPDRFSGHQFPNYSSELNVNALLLGDSALYLCASLLRAPNTEAFFGQGTRLTVV.

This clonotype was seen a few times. The CDR3 protein is CASSPWMGDTEAFF. The CDR3, as DNA: TGTGCCAGCAGCCCCTGGATGGGGGACACTGAAGCTTTCTTT. This sequence joins TRBV11-2 and TRBJ1-1; the D gene is possibly TRBD1 (5 bases). Germline V gene lookup returns CDR1 SGHAT and CDR2 FQNNGV. V lost 5 bases and J 3 bases, leaving 13 bases between the germline ends. The CDR3 extends over 14 amino acids.

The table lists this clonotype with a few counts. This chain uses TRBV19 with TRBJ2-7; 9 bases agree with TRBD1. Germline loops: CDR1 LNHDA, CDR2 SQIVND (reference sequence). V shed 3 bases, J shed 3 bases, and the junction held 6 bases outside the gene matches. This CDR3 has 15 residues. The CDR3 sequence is CASSMGTGPNYEQYV. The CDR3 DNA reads TGTGCCAGTAGTATGGGGACAGGGCCCAACTACGAGCAGTACGTC.

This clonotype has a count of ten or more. CDR3 in DNA: TGTGCCAGCAGCTTATTGCGGTACCGGGACAGGGAAGGCACTGAAGCTTTCTTT. It encodes CASSLLRYRDREGTEAFF. The chain has TRBV7-2 and TRBJ1-1; the match to TRBD1 covers 9 bases. Germline loops: CDR1 SGHTA, CDR2 FQGNSA. V gave up 2 bases and J gave up 4 bases; unmatched junction bases: 14. This CDR3 region has 18 residues.

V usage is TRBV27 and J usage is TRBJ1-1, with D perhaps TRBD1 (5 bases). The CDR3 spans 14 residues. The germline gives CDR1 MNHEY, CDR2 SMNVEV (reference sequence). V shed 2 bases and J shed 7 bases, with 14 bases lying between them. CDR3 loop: CASSLMIGASEAFF. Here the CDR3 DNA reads TGTGCCAGCAGTTTAATGATAGGGGCTAGTGAAGCTTTCTTT.

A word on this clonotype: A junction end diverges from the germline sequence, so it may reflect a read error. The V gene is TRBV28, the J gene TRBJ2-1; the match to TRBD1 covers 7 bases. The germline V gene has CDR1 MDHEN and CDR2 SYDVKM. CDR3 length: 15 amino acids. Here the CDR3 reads CASSFLGGSYNGQFF. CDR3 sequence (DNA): TGTGCCAGCAGTTTTTTAGGGGGCTCCTACAATGGGCAGTTCTTC. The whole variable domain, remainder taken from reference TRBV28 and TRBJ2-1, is DVKVTQSSRYLVKRTGEKVFLECVQDMDHENMFWYRQDPGLGLRLIYFSYDVKMKEKGDIPEGYSVSREKKERFSLILESASTNQTSMYLCASSFLGGSYNGQFFGPGTRLTVL.

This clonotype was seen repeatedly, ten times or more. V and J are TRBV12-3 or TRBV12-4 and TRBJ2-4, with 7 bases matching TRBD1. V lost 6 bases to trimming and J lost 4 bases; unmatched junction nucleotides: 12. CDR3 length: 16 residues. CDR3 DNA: TGTGCCAGCAGCCCTAGACAGGGAGCGAGGAAAAACATTCAGTACTTC. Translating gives CASSPRQGARKNIQYF.

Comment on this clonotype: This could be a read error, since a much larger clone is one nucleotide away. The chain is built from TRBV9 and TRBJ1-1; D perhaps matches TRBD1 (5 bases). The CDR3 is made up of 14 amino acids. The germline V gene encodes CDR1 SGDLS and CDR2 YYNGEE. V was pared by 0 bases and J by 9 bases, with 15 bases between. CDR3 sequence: CASSVDGAVTKAFF. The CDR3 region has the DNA TGTGCCAGCAGCGTAGATGGGGCTGTGACTAAAGCTTTCTTT.

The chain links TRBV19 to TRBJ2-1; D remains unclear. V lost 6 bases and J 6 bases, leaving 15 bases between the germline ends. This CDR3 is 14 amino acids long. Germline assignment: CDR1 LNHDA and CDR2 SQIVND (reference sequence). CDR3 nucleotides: TGTGCCAGTAGCCCTGGGGTCCTAGTCAATGAGCAGTTCTTC. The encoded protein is CASSPGVLVNEQFF.

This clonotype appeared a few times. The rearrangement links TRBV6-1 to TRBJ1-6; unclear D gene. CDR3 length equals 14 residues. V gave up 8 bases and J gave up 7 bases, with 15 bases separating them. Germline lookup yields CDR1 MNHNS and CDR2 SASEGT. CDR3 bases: TGTGCCAGCTACGAACCGAGAAGAAATTCACCCCTCCACTTT. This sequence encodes CASYEPRRNSPLHF.

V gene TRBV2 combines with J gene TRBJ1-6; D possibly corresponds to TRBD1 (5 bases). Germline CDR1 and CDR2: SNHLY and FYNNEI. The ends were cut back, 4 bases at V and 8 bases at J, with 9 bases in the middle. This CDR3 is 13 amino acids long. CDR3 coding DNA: TGTGCCAGCAGTGGGGGGTTGGATTCACCCCTCCACTTT. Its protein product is CASSGGLDSPLHF.

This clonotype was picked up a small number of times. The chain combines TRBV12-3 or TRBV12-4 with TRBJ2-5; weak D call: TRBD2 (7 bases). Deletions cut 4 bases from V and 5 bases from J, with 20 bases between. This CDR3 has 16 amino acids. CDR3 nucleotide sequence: TGTGCCAGCAGTTCGGAGGCCTCGGGGGGCGAGGAGACCCAGTACTTC. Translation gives CASSSEASGGEETQYF.

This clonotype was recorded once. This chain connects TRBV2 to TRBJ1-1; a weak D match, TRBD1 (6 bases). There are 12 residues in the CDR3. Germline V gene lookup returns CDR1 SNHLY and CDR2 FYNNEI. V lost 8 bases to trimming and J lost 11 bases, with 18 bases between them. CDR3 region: CASLKAAGGAFF. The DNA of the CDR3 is TGTGCCAGCTTGAAGGCAGCCGGGGGCGCTTTCTTT.

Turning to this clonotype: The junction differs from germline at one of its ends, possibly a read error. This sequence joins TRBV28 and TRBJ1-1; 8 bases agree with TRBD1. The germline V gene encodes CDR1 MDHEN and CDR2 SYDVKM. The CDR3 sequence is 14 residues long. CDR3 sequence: CSSSRTGRNTEAFF. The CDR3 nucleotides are TGTTCCAGCAGTAGGACAGGGAGGAACACTGAAGCTTTCTTT. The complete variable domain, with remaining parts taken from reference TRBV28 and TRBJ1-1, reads DVKVTQSSRYLVKRTGEKVFLECVQDMDHENMFWYRQDPGLGLRLIYFSYDVKMKEKGDIPEGYSVSREKKERFSLILESASTNQTSMYLCSSSRTGRNTEAFFGQGTRLTVV.

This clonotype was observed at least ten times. The CDR3 nucleotides are TGTGCCAGCAGCTCGGGACAGGGAGGAAAGTGGAATGAAGCTTTCTTT. This gives the protein CASSSGQGGKWNEAFF. The chain combines TRBV7-8 with TRBJ1-1, with 9 positions matching TRBD1. J lost 7 bases, V lost 4 bases, and 13 bases had no gene match. The CDR3 has 16 amino acids. In germline, CDR1 is SGHVS, CDR2 FQNEAQ.

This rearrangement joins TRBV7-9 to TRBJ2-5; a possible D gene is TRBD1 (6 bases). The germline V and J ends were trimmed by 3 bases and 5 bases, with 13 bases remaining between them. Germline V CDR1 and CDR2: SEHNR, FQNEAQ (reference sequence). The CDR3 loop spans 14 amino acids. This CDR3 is CASSFMDSRETQYF. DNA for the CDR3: TGTGCCAGCAGCTTTATGGACAGCCGCGAGACCCAGTACTTC. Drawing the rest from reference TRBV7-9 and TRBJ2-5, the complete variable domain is DTGVSQNPRHKITKRGQNVTFRCDPISEHNRLYWYRQTLGQGPEFLTYFQNEAQLEKSRLLSDRFSAERPKGSFSTLEIQRTEQGDSAMYLCASSFMDSRETQYFGPGTRLLVL.

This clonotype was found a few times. CDR3 DNA: TGTGCCAGCAGTTTCTCCGGGTCCCCCACCTTC. Translated: CASSFSGSPTF. The chain has TRBV12-3 or TRBV12-4 and TRBJ1-2; D call uncertain. Trimming cost V 3 bases and J 13 bases, with 12 bases left between them. CDR3 size: 11 residues.

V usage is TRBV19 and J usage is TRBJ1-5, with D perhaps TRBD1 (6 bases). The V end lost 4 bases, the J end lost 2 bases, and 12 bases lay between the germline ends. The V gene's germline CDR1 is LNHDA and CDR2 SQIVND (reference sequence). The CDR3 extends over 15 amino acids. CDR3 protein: CASSTRQAGNQPQHF. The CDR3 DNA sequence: TGTGCCAGTAGTACTCGACAGGCGGGCAATCAGCCCCAGCATTTT.

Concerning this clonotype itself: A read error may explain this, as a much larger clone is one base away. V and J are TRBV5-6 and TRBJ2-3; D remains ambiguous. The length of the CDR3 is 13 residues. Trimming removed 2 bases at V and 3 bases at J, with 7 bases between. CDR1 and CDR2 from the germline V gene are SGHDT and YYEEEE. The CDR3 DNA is TGTGCCAGCAGCTTTTTAATGACAGATACGCAGTATTTT. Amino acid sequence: CASSFLMTDTQYF.

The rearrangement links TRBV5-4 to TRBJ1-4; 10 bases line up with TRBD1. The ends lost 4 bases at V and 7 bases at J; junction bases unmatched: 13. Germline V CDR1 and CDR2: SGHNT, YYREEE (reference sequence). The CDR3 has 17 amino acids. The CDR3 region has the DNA TGTGCCAGCAGCCGTTCGACAGGGGGCTATTTCGGTGAAAAACTGTTTTTT. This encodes CASSRSTGGYFGEKLFF.